The 23 T cell receptor beta chains presented below share a single source sample, sequenced in a study of T cell repertoires in cytomegalovirus infection. TCRdb re-called the reads through MiXCR, storing one row per CDR3 protein. Among about 340,000 distinct CDR3 sequences listed, about 27% were seen once. Antigens of these TCRs are unknown. The material sequenced was cultured PBMCs, taken from culture after CMV antigen stimulation. Receptor source: a human donor in good health (CMV status not recorded). Some clones in this sample may be carry-over from other donors' samples.

The chain couples TRBV25-1 to TRBJ1-3; possibly TRBD1 for D (5 bases). Germline CDR1 and CDR2: MGHDK and SYGVNS. This CDR3 has 16 amino acids. Trimming removed 5 bases at V and 4 bases at J, with 18 bases between. The CDR3 sequence is CASSPTHPGKGNTIYF. CDR3 in DNA: TGTGCCAGCAGTCCAACCCACCCAGGGAAAGGAAACACCATATATTTT.

The chain has TRBV18 and TRBJ2-7; D assignment may be TRBD1 or TRBD2 (5 bases each). Germline CDR1 reads KGHSH; CDR2 reads LQKENI. CDR3 length: 16 residues. V was clipped by 4 bases and J by 0 bases, with 16 bases between them. CDR3 sequence: CASSLSEGGGSYEQYF. The CDR3 DNA reads TGTGCCAGCTCACTCTCCGAGGGTGGGGGCTCCTACGAGCAGTACTTC.

This clonotype has a handful of counts. The rearrangement links TRBV10-3 to TRBJ1-5; possible D gene TRBD1, 6 bases. Trimming cost V 4 bases and J 2 bases, with 9 bases left between them. Looked up from germline, CDR1 is ENHRY and CDR2 is SYGVKD. This CDR3 comprises 14 residues. In nucleotides, the CDR3 is TGTGCCATCAGTGGGTCAGGGGGCAATCAGCCCCAGCATTTT. It translates to CAISGSGGNQPQHF.

This clonotype was seen ten or more times. The CDR3 region is CASSYSGLAETYNEQFF. Written as DNA, the CDR3 is TGTGCCAGCAGTTACTCCGGACTAGCGGAGACCTACAATGAGCAGTTCTTC. The chain recombines TRBV6-5 with TRBJ2-1, with 10 bases aligning to TRBD2. This CDR3 region has 17 residues. V lost 0 bases and J lost 2; bases outside the gene matches: 4. In germline, CDR1 is MNHEY, CDR2 SVGAGI.

The gene calls are TRBV14 and TRBJ1-2, with D hard to call. Germline loops: CDR1 SGHDN, CDR2 FVKESK. The CDR3 is 14 amino acids. V was shortened by 3 bases and J by 3 bases, with 11 bases between the two germline ends. CDR3 DNA: TGTGCCAGCAGCCAGGGTTCGGGCTACTATGGCTACACCTTC. This translates into CASSQGSGYYGYTF.

This rearrangement joins TRBV12-3 or TRBV12-4 to TRBJ2-7; D tentatively fits TRBD1 or TRBD2 (7 bases each). The V gene lost 6 bases and the J gene lost 6 bases, with 24 bases spanning the gap. This CDR3 contains 16 residues. DNA of the CDR3: TGTGCCAGCAGCCGGCCTGAGGGAGGGGGCCGCACCGAGCAGTACTTC. Its protein is CASSRPEGGGRTEQYF.

V is TRBV20-1 and J is TRBJ1-5; possibly TRBD1 for D (5 bases). The V end was cut by 2 bases, the J end by 3 bases, with 11 bases between. Germline V gives CDR1 DFQATT, CDR2 SNEGSKA (reference sequence). CDR3 length equals 14 residues. In nucleotides, the CDR3 is TGCAGTGCTAGAAGGACACCTAACAATCAGCCCCAGCATTTT. Translating gives CSARRTPNNQPQHF.

The V gene is TRBV11-2, the J gene TRBJ2-7; TRBD1 matches 9 bases. V was pared by 1 base and J by 4 bases, with 5 bases of the junction left unmatched. Germline V CDR1 and CDR2: SGHAT, FQNNGV. This CDR3 has 15 residues. The chain's CDR3 is CASSLGPGTGYEQYF. The CDR3 DNA is TGTGCCAGCAGCTTAGGTCCCGGGACAGGGTACGAGCAGTACTTC.

The count of this clonotype is one. V and J are TRBV9 and TRBJ2-2; 13 nucleotides match TRBD2. CDR1 SGDLS and CDR2 YYNGEE come from the germline V gene. The CDR3 has 17 amino acids. After removal of 4 bases from V and 5 bases from J, the junction contained 8 bases not matched to a gene. CDR3 amino acids: CASSPTSGGSKTGELFF. CDR3 DNA: TGTGCCAGCAGCCCGACTAGCGGGGGGAGCAAAACCGGGGAGCTGTTTTTT.

This clonotype was seen more than once but under ten times. The chain links TRBV27 to TRBJ1-3; 7 positions match TRBD1. The V gene end was trimmed by 0 bases and the J gene end by 4 bases; junction bases not matched to a gene: 3. The germline gives CDR1 MNHEY, CDR2 SMNVEV (reference sequence). The CDR3 consists of 15 residues. The CDR3 here is CASSLSTGTGNTIYF. CDR3 sequence (DNA): TGTGCCAGCAGTTTATCGACAGGGACGGGAAACACCATATATTTT.

This chain links TRBV7-9 with TRBJ1-2; D uncertain. The CDR3 has 13 amino acids. The germline gives CDR1 SEHNR, CDR2 FQNEAQ (reference sequence). The germline V and J ends were trimmed by 3 bases and 3 bases, with 8 bases remaining between them. DNA for the CDR3: TGTGCCAGCAGCTTTAGTACCTACTATGGCTACACCTTC. Translating it yields CASSFSTYYGYTF. Full variable domain (remainder filled in from reference TRBV7-9 and TRBJ1-2): DTGVSQNPRHKITKRGQNVTFRCDPISEHNRLYWYRQTLGQGPEFLTYFQNEAQLEKSRLLSDRFSAERPKGSFSTLEIQRTEQGDSAMYLCASSFSTYYGYTFGSGTRLTVV.

This clonotype occurred many times. The chain joins TRBV12-3 or TRBV12-4 to TRBJ1-2; unclear D gene. V shed 1 base and J shed 4 bases, with 7 bases lying between them. The CDR3 spans 13 residues. CDR3 DNA: TGTGCCAGCAGTTTAGTCTACCCCTATGGCTACACCTTC. Translating it yields CASSLVYPYGYTF.

V and J are TRBV5-8 and TRBJ1-1; D remains unclear. There are 15 residues in the CDR3. V shed 0 bases and J shed 4 bases, with 13 bases lying between them. CDR1 is SGHTS, CDR2 YDEGEE, per germline. CDR3 DNA: TGTGCCAGCAGCTTGGACCTTGGAAGTGGCACTGAAGCTTTCTTT. It encodes CASSLDLGSGTEAFF.

The V and J genes are TRBV12-3 or TRBV12-4 and TRBJ1-2; D not certain. V was pared by 7 bases and J by 1 base, with 7 bases between. The CDR3 length is 12 residues. CDR3 nucleotides: TGTGCCAGCACAACAGATAACTATGGCTACACCTTC. Its protein product is CASTTDNYGYTF.

A few counts support this clonotype. This chain uses TRBV5-5 with TRBJ1-1, with D hard to call. Between the trimmed V and J ends, which lost 0 bases and 2 bases, there was a span of 8 bases. This CDR3 has 14 amino acids. The germline CDR1 and CDR2 sequences are SGHKS and YYEKEE (reference sequence). CDR3 sequence: CASSLVWGNTEAFF. As DNA, the CDR3 is TGTGCCAGCAGCTTGGTTTGGGGAAACACTGAAGCTTTCTTT.

This chain uses TRBV7-8 with TRBJ1-1; D is undetermined. Germline-derived CDR1 and CDR2 are SGHVS and FQNEAQ. The CDR3 is 14 amino acids. Trimming left V 3 bases short and J 1 base short, with 9 bases between. The CDR3 loop reads CASSFKTENTEAFF. DNA for the CDR3: TGTGCCAGCAGCTTCAAAACAGAGAACACTGAAGCTTTCTTT.

This clonotype was observed a single time. The chain is built from TRBV5-5 and TRBJ2-7, with 7 bases matching TRBD1. CDR3 length: 15 residues. V gave up 0 bases and J gave up 2 bases; unmatched junction bases: 5. Germline-derived CDR1 and CDR2 are SGHKS and YYEKEE (reference sequence). In DNA form, the CDR3 reads TGTGCCAGCAGCTTGGGACAGGGCTACGCCTACGAGCAGTACTTC. Translated, it gives CASSLGQGYAYEQYF.

This clonotype has a single count. The V and J genes are TRBV19 and TRBJ2-2; D is undetermined. Per the germline V gene, CDR1 is LNHDA and CDR2 is SQIVND (reference sequence). Trimming removed 3 bases from V and 3 bases from J, with 17 bases in between. This CDR3 is 17 amino acids long. The CDR3 sequence is CASSIPRWRRDTGELFF. In DNA, the CDR3 is TGTGCCAGTAGTATCCCTCGTTGGCGTAGGGACACCGGGGAGCTGTTTTTT.

This clonotype was picked up a small number of times. This sequence joins TRBV19 and TRBJ1-1; no clear D gene. The germline V gene encodes CDR1 LNHDA and CDR2 SQIVND (reference sequence). The length of the CDR3 is 13 residues. V was shortened by 1 base and J by 6 bases, with 9 bases between the two germline ends. As DNA, the CDR3 is TGTGCCAGTAGTATAGGGGAAGTTTCTGAAGCTTTCTTT. It specifies CASSIGEVSEAFF.

This chain connects TRBV12-3 or TRBV12-4 to TRBJ2-1, with 14 positions matching TRBD2. With 3 bases clipped from V and 7 bases from J, the junction kept 8 bases outside the gene matches. The CDR3 length is 17 residues. The CDR3 loop reads CASSFTGTSGSKNEQFF. The CDR3, as DNA: TGTGCCAGCAGTTTCACCGGGACTAGCGGGAGTAAAAATGAGCAGTTCTTC.

The rearrangement links TRBV25-1 to TRBJ1-2, with TRBD1 matching over 8 bases. Germline trimming cut 2 bases from V and 6 bases from J; bases unmatched to any gene: 2. The CDR3 loop spans 13 amino acids. The germline gives CDR1 MGHDK, CDR2 SYGVNS. This chain's CDR3 is CASSEGTGDGYTF. The CDR3, as DNA: TGTGCCAGCAGTGAAGGGACAGGAGATGGCTACACCTTC.

This clonotype appeared a few times. The V and J genes are TRBV7-9 and TRBJ2-7, with TRBD1 matching over 8 bases. Germline CDR1 SEHNR, CDR2 FQNEAQ (reference sequence). Losses at the gene ends were 4 bases for V and 3 bases for J; bases not matched to a gene: 5. This CDR3 contains 14 residues. CDR3 DNA sequence: TGTGCCAGCAGCTCGGACAGGGCAGACTACGAGCAGTACTTC. Translating it yields CASSSDRADYEQYF.

This clonotype has a handful of counts. The V call is TRBV7-6, the J call TRBJ2-1, with TRBD2 identical over 14 bases. The CDR3 has 18 residues. Germline values: CDR1 SGHVS, CDR2 FNYEAQ. V gave up 3 bases and J gave up 9 bases; unmatched junction bases: 13. The CDR3 bases are TGTGCCAGCAGCTTTCGACTAGCGGGAGGGCCTCAGGTCATTGAGCAGTTCTTC. It translates to CASSFRLAGGPQVIEQFF.